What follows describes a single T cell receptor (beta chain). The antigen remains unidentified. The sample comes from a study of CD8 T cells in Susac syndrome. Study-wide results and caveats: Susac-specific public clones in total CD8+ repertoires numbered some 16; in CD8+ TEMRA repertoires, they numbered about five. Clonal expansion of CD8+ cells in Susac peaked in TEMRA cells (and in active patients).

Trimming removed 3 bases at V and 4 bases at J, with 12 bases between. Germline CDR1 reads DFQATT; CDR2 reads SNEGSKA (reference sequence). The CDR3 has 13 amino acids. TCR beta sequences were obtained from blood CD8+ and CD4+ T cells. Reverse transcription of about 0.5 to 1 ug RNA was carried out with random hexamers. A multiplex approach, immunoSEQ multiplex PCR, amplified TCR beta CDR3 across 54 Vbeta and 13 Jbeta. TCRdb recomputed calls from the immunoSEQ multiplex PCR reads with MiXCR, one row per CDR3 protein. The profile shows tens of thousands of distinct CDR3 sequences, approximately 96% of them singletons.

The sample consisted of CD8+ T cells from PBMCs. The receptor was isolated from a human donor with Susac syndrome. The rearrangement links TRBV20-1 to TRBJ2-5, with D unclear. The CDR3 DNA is TGCAGTGCTAGGGAGACTGTGGGAGAGACCCAGTACTTC. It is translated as CSARETVGETQYF.